This T cell receptor (beta chain) is from a study of cytomegalovirus exposure and HLA in healthy donors. Study-wide findings and caveats: Reportedly, cytomegalovirus status was diagnosed with high sensitivity and specificity. Upon later analysis, TCR association rates were observed to vary by HLA locus, being highest for DRB1 and lowest for HLA-C.

This clone came up a few times. Its antigen is as yet unknown. Germline CDR1 MNHEY, CDR2 SMNVEV (reference sequence). Trimming stripped 5 bases from V and 5 bases from J, with 10 bases between. This CDR3 has 13 residues. A multiplex PCR was run with 60 Vbeta primers and 13 Jbeta primers. Sequencing used immunoSEQ multiplex PCR; TCRdb keeps in-frame clones, though not all of them. Here the sample spans about 130,000 clones, approximately 73% being singletons. What was sequenced was PBMCs. The clonotype comes from a man aged 55 to 70 in good health and CMV-seropositive. The V and J genes are TRBV27 and TRBJ1-5; D possibly corresponds to TRBD1 (6 bases). The CDR3 nucleotides are TGTGCCAGCAGTCAGGGGAGGGATCAGCCCCAGCATTTT. Its protein product is CASSQGRDQPQHF.